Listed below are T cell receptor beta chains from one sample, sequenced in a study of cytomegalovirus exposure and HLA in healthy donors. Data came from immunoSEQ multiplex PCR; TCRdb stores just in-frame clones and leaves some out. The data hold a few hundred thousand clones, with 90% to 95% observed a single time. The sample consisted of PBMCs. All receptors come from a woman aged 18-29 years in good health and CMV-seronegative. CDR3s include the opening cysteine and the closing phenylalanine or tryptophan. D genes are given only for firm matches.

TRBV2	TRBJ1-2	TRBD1	CASSDAYGQGAGGYTF
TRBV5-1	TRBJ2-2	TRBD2	CASSLKSGSNTGELFF
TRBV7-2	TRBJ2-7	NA	CASSLGGGHEQYF
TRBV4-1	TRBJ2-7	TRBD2	CASSQDTSGRLYEQYF
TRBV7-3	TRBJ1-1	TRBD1	CASSLQGERGAFF
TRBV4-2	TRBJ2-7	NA	CASSQVAVVGGYTYEQYF
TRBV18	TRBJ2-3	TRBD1	CASSGRDRGHTDTQYF
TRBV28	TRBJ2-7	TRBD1	CASSSNRDRAYEQYF
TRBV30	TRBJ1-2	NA	CAWRQVGYTF
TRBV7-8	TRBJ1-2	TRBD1	CASSLLGGGNGYTF
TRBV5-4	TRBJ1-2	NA	CASSLVSGYGYTF